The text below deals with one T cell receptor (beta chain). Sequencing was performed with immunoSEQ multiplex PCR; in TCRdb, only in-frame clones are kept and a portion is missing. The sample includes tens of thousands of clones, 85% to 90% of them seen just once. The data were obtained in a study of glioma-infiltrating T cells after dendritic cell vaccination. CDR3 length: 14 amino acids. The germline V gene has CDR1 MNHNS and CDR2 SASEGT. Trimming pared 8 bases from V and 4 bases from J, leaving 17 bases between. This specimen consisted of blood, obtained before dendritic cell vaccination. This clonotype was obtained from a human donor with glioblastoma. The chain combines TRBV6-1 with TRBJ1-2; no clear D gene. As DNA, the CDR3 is TGTGCCAGCCAATCCAGTCTAGCGACCTATGGCTACACCTTC. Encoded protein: CASQSSLATYGYTF.